What follows are 15 T cell receptor beta chains derived from one specimen sequenced in a study of blood T cell repertoires in COVID-19. Produced via immunoSEQ multiplex PCR; TCRdb's table is partial and in-frame only. The sample records 150,000 to 200,000 clones, more than 65% being singletons. The material sequenced was PBMCs or T cells enriched from blood (not recorded which). The receptors here all came from a woman in her forties or fifties with acute COVID-19.

The chain uses TRBV4-3 and TRBJ2-3; 7 bases line up with TRBD2. V lost 4 bases to trimming and J lost 3 bases; unmatched junction nucleotides: 13. Germline CDR1 is LGHNA and CDR2 is YSLEER. This CDR3 contains 17 residues. The CDR3 here is CASSRGLAAHTTDTQYF. The CDR3 nucleotides read TGCGCCAGCAGCCGGGGCCTAGCGGCACATACTACAGATACGCAGTATTTT.

As for this clone: This same CDR3 is encoded by further DNA sequences in the sample. The chain combines TRBV7-2 with TRBJ1-1, with TRBD1 identical over 9 bases. CDR1 and CDR2 (germline): SGHTA, FQGNSA. After removal of 5 bases from V and 1 base from J, the junction contained 5 bases not matched to a gene. CDR3 length: 15 residues. CDR3 sequence (DNA): TGTGCCAGCAGCCCAAGACAGGGGGGGAACACTGAAGCTTTCTTT. Its protein product is CASSPRQGGNTEAFF.

This clone was counted only a few times. This chain uses TRBV7-9 with TRBJ2-5; no clear D gene. The CDR3 runs 13 residues. Trimming stripped 5 bases from V and 2 bases from J, with 9 bases between. Germline assignment: CDR1 SEHNR and CDR2 FQNEAQ (reference sequence). DNA of the CDR3: TGTGCCAGCAGCCTGAACTCTCAAGAGACCCAGTACTTC. Amino acid sequence: CASSLNSQETQYF.

The V gene is TRBV20-1, the J gene TRBJ2-4, with 7 bases fitting TRBD2. CDR1 is DFQATT, CDR2 SNEGSKA, per germline (reference sequence). The CDR3 sequence is 16 residues long. With V trimmed by 3 bases and J by 4 bases, 12 bases remained unmatched. The CDR3 reads CSASPEAGDSKNIQYF. CDR3 DNA: TGCAGTGCTAGTCCCGAGGCGGGGGATTCAAAAAACATTCAGTACTTC.

This chain links TRBV7-9 with TRBJ2-3; TRBD2 matches at 9 bases. Germline CDR1 reads SEHNR; CDR2 reads FQNEAQ (reference sequence). The trim removed 0 bases at V and 0 bases at J, leaving 10 bases unmatched. The CDR3 covers 19 residues. CDR3 sequence reads: CASSLAKAGGRESTDTQYF. The CDR3, as DNA: TGTGCCAGCAGCTTAGCGAAAGCGGGGGGCCGTGAGAGCACAGATACGCAGTATTTT.

Comments on this clone: It may be a read error: a sequence one base away is much more abundant. This chain connects TRBV7-8 to TRBJ1-1; a possible D gene is TRBD1 (5 bases). The V gene lost 5 bases and the J gene lost 0 bases, with 7 bases spanning the gap. CDR3 length equals 13 residues. CDR1 is SGHVS and CDR2 is FQNEAQ in the germline V gene. CDR3 sequence reads: CASSRGMNTEAFF. In nucleotides, the CDR3 is TGTGCCAGCAGCCGGGGCATGAACACTGAAGCTTTCTTT.

V is TRBV7-8 and J is TRBJ1-5, with TRBD1 as a possible D gene (5 bases). V was clipped by 2 bases and J by 4 bases, with 12 bases between them. The CDR3 covers 15 residues. Germline values: CDR1 SGHVS, CDR2 FQNEAQ. The CDR3 DNA is TGTGCCAGCAGCTTATCTTCAGGGTGGAATCAGCCCCAGCATTTT. It specifies CASSLSSGWNQPQHF. Full variable domain (outside the CDR3, taken from reference TRBV7-8 and TRBJ1-5): GAGVSQSPRYKVAKRGQDVALRCDPISGHVSLFWYQQALGQGPEFLTYFQNEAQLDKSGLPSDRFFAERPEGSVSTLKIQRTQQEDSAVYLCASSLSSGWNQPQHFGDGTRLSIL.

The chain has TRBV30 and TRBJ1-1, with D maybe TRBD1 (5 bases). V lost 0 bases to trimming and J lost 3 bases, with 14 bases between them. Germline V gene sequence: CDR1 GTSNPN, CDR2 SVGIG (reference sequence). CDR3 length: 15 residues. The CDR3 region has the DNA TGTGCCTGGAGTGTACTCCCGGGACTAGACACTGAAGCTTTCTTT. The encoded protein is CAWSVLPGLDTEAFF.

This chain connects TRBV28 to TRBJ2-7, with D possibly being TRBD2 (5 bases). CDR1 is MDHEN and CDR2 is SYDVKM in the germline V gene. V was cut by 1 base and J by 6 bases, with 10 bases left in between. The CDR3 spans 13 residues. The CDR3 DNA follows: TGTGCCAGCAGTTTATTTGGGGAGCGCGAGCAGTACGTC. Its protein is CASSLFGEREQYV.

The chain links TRBV5-5 to TRBJ1-1; D is perhaps TRBD1 (5 bases). Germline CDR1 and CDR2: SGHKS and YYEKEE (reference sequence). The V end was cut by 4 bases, the J end by 6 bases, with 10 bases between. There are 12 residues in the CDR3. CDR3 coding DNA: TGTGCCAGCAGCAGCGCGGGGCCTGAAGCTTTCTTT. Protein: CASSSAGPEAFF.

The V call is TRBV3-1 (or the pseudogene TRBV3-2), the J call TRBJ2-5; maybe TRBD2 (7 bases). Trimming shortened V by 1 base and J by 6 bases, and 18 bases separated the two germline ends. The CDR3 has 16 residues. CDR1 and CDR2 from the germline V gene are LGHDT and YNNKEL (reference sequence). This CDR3 reads CASSQGGAGEGKTQYF. CDR3 bases: TGTGCCAGCAGCCAAGGAGGGGCAGGGGAGGGAAAGACCCAGTACTTC.

This clone was detected a few times. The rearrangement uses TRBV28 and TRBJ1-3; TRBD1 agrees at 9 bases. There are 16 residues in the CDR3. The V gene's germline CDR1 is MDHEN and CDR2 SYDVKM. V shed 5 bases and J 4 bases; nucleotides not matched to a gene: 9. The CDR3 region has the DNA TGTGCCAGCAGTCCCGGGGACAGGGTTTCAGGAAACACCATATATTTT. Encoded protein: CASSPGDRVSGNTIYF.

This chain joins TRBV14 and TRBJ2-7, with 8 positions matching TRBD1. The germline V gene encodes CDR1 SGHDN and CDR2 FVKESK. The CDR3 is made up of 16 amino acids. V gave up 0 bases and J gave up 5 bases; unmatched junction bases: 9. The CDR3 DNA reads TGTGCCAGCAGCCAAGATGGGACAGGCGCCCTGAACGAGCAGTACGTC. It yields the protein CASSQDGTGALNEQYV.

The rearrangement joins TRBV5-5 to TRBJ2-1, with D maybe TRBD1 (7 bases). The CDR3 consists of 15 residues. Germline-derived CDR1 and CDR2 are SGHKS and YYEKEE (reference sequence). The V end was cut by 2 bases, the J end by 7 bases, with 16 bases between. The CDR3: CASSFYDREENEQFF. CDR3 bases: TGTGCCAGCAGCTTCTACGACAGGGAGGAGAATGAGCAGTTCTTC.

The gene calls are TRBV7-9 and TRBJ1-2; D might be TRBD1 (5 bases). V was cut by 1 base and J by 7 bases, with 16 bases left in between. The CDR3 runs 15 residues. Germline V gene sequence: CDR1 SEHNR, CDR2 FQNEAQ (reference sequence). The CDR3 is CASSLDRGTKGGYTF. The CDR3 nucleotides read TGTGCCAGCAGCTTAGATCGCGGGACTAAGGGTGGCTACACCTTC.